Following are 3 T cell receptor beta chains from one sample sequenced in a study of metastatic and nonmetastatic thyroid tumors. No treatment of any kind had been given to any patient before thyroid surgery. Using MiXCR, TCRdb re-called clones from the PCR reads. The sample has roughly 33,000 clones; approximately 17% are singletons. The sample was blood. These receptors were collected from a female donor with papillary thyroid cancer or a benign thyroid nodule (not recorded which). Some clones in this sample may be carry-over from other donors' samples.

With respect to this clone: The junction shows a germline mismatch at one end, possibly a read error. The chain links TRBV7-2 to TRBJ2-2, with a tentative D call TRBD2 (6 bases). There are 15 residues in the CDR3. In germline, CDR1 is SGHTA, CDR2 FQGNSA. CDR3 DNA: TGTGCCAGCAGTGCAGGGTGCGCGGGCACCGGGGAGGTGTTTTTT. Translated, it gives CASSAGCAGTGEVFF. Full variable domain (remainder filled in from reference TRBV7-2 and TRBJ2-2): GAGVSQSPSNKVTEKGKDVELRCDPISGHTALYWYRQSLGQGLEFLIYFQGNSAPDKSGLPSDRFSAERTGGSVSTLTIQRTQQEDSAVYLCASSAGCAGTGEVFFGEGSRLTVL.

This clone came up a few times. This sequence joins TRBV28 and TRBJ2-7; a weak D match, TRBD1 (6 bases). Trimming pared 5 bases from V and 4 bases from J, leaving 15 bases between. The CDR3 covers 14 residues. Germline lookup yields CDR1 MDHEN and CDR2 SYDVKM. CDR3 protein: CASSSDRWRYEQYF. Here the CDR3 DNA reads TGTGCCAGCAGTAGTGACAGGTGGCGATACGAGCAGTACTTC.

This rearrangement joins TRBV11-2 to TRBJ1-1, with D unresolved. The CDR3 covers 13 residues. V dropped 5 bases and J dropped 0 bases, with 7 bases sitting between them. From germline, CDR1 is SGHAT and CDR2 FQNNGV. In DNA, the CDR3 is TGTGCCAGCAGCGCCTCTATGAACACTGAAGCTTTCTTT. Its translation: CASSASMNTEAFF.